The source of this T cell receptor beta chain is a study of Ad26.COV2.S vaccination and SARS-CoV-2 variants. The study's findings and limits: Vaccine recipients and placebo recipients showed similar non-spike TCR breadth. Placebo recipients showed lower spike-specific TCR breadth than vaccinees.

Some clones are missing from TCRdb's copy, which holds only in-frame ones; the method was immunoSEQ multiplex PCR. The table shows approximately 90,000 clones, with roughly 84% occurring only once. Germline CDR1 is MDHEN and CDR2 is SYDVKM. This CDR3 region has 16 residues. V lost 3 bases and J 0 bases, leaving 12 bases between the germline ends. About this clone itself: Its antigen is unidentified.

The source is a human donor who had recovered from COVID-19. The chain combines TRBV28 with TRBJ1-5, with TRBD1 as a possible D gene (5 bases). Here the sequenced sample was peripheral blood, taken after recovery from COVID-19. The CDR3 bases are TGTGCCAGCAGTTTCGTAGGGGACTATAGCAATCAGCCCCAGCATTTT. Encoded protein: CASSFVGDYSNQPQHF. Combining the CDR3 with reference TRBV28 and TRBJ1-5 gives the whole variable domain DVKVTQSSRYLVKRTGEKVFLECVQDMDHENMFWYRQDPGLGLRLIYFSYDVKMKEKGDIPEGYSVSREKKERFSLILESASTNQTSMYLCASSFVGDYSNQPQHFGDGTRLSIL.